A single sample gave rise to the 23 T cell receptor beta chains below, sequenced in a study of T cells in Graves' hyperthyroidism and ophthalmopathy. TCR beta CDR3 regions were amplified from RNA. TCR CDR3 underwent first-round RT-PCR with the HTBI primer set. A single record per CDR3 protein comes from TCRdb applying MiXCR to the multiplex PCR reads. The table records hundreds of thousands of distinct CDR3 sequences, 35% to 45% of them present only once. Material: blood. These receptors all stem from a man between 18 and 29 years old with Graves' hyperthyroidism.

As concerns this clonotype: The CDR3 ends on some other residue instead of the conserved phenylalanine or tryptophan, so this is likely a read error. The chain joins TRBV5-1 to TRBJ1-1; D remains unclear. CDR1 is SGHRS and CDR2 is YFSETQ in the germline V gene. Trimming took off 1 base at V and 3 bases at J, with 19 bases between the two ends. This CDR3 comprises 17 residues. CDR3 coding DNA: TGCGCCAGCAGCTTGTACCTAAGTCCCCTATTGGACACTGAAGCTTTCTCT. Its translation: CASSLYLSPLLDTEAFS.

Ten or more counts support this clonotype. CDR3 sequence: CASETLNTEAFF. The CDR3 DNA sequence: TGTGCCAGCGAGACACTGAACACTGAAGCTTTCTTT. The chain links TRBV2 to TRBJ1-1; D unclear. This CDR3 has 12 amino acids. Germline assignment: CDR1 SNHLY and CDR2 FYNNEI. Between the trimmed V and J ends, which lost 8 bases and 0 bases, there was a span of 7 bases.

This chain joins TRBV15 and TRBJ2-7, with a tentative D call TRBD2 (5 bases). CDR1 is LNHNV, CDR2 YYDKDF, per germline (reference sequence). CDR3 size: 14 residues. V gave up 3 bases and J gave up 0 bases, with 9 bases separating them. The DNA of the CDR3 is TGTGCCACCAGCAGTCAGCGGACCTCCTACGAGCAGTACTTC. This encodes CATSSQRTSYEQYF.

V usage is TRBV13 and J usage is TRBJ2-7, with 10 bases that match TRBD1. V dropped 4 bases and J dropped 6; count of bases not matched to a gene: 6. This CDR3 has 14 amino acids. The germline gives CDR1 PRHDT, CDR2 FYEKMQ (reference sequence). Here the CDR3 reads CASSSQGQGREQYF. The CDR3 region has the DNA TGTGCCAGCAGCTCCCAGGGACAGGGGCGCGAGCAGTACTTC. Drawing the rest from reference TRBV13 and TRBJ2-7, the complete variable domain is AAGVIQSPRHLIKEKRETATLKCYPIPRHDTVYWYQQGPGQDPQFLISFYEKMQSDKGSIPDRFSAQQFSDYHSELNMSSLELGDSALYFCASSSQGQGREQYFGPGTRLTVT.

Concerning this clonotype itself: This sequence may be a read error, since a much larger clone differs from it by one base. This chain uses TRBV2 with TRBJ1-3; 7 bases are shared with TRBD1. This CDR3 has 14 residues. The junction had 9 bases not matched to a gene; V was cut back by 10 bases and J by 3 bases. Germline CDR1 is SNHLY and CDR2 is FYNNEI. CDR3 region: CATSPGTVGNTIYF. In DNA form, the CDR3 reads TGTGCCACCAGCCCCGGGACAGTTGGAAACACCATATATTTT.

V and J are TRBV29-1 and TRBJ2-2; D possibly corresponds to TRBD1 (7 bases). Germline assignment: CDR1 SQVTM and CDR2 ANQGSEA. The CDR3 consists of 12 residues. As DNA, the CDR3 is TGCAACCCGACAGGGAGGACCGGGGAGCTGTTTTTT. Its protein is CNPTGRTGELFF.

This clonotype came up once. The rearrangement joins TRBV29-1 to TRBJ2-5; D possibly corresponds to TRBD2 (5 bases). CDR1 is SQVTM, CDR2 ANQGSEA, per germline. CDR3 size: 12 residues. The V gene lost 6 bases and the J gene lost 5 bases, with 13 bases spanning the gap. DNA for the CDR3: TGCAGCGTCAGCCGAACGGGGGAGACCCAGTACTTC. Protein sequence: CSVSRTGETQYF.

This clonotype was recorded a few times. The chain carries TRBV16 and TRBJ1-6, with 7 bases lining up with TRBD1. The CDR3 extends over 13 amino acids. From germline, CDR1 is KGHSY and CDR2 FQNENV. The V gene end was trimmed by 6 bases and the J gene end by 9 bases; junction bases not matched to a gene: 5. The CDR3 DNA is TGTGCCAGCAGTTCAAACAGGGGTTCACCCCTCCACTTT. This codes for CASSSNRGSPLHF. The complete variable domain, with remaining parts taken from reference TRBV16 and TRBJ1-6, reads GEEVAQTPKHLVRGEGQKAKLYCAPIKGHSYVFWYQQVLKNEFKFLISFQNENVFDETGMPKERFSAKCLPNSPCSLEIQATKLEDSAVYFCASSSNRGSPLHFGNGTRLTVT.

Here the CDR3 DNA reads TGTGCCAGCAGCGAGGGGCAGTACGAGCAGTACTTC. Translation gives CASSEGQYEQYF. The chain combines TRBV7-2 with TRBJ2-7; perhaps D is TRBD1 or TRBD2 (5 bases each). The CDR3 sequence is 12 residues long. The germline gives CDR1 SGHTA, CDR2 FQGNSA. The V gene lost 5 bases and the J gene lost 4 bases, with 9 bases spanning the gap.

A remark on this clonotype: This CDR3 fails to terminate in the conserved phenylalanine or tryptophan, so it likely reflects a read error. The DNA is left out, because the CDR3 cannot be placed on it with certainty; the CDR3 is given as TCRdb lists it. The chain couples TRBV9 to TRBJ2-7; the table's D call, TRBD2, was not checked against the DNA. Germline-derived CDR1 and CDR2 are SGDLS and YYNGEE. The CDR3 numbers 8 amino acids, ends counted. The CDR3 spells CASSVLAG.

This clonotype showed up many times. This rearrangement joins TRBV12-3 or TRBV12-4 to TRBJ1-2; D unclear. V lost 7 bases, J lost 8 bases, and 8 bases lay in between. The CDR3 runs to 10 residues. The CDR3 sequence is CASTSGGYTF. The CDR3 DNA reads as TGTGCCAGCACCTCGGGGGGCTACACCTTC.

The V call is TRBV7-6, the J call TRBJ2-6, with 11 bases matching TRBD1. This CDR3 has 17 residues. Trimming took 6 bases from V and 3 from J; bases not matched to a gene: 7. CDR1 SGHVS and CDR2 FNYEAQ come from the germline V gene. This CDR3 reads CASRGGQGARGANVLTF. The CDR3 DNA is TGTGCCAGCAGAGGAGGACAGGGGGCGCGTGGGGCCAACGTCCTGACTTTC.

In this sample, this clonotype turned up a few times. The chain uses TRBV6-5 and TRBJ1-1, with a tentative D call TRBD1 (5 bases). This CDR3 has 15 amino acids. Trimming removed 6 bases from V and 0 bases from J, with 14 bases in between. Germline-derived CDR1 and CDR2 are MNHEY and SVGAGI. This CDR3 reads CASRPPLTVNTEAFF. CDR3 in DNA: TGTGCCAGCAGACCTCCCTTGACAGTGAACACTGAAGCTTTCTTT.

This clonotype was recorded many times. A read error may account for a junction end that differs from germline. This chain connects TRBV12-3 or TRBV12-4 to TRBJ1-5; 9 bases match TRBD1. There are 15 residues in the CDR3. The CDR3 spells CASSLAGTGNQPQHF. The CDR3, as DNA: TGTGCCAGCAGCTTAGCCGGGACAGGGAATCAGCCCCAGCATTTT.

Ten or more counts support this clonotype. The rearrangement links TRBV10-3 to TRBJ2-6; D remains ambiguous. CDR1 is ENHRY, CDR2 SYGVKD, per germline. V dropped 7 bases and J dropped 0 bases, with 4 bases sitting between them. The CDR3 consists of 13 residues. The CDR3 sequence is CAIMNSGANVLTF. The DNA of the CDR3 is TGTGCCATCATGAACTCTGGGGCCAACGTCCTGACTTTC.

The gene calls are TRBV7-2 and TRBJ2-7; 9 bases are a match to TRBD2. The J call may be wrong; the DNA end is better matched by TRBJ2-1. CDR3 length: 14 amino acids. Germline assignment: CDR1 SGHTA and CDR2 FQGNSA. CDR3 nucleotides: TGTGCCAGCAGCGCACGAGGTCTAGCGGGAGAGCAGTTCTTC. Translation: CASSARGLAGEQFF.

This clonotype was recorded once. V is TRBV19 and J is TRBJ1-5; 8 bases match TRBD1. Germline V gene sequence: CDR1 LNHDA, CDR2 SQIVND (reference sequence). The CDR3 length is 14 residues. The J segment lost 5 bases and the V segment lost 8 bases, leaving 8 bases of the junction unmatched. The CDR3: CASATGGVDQPQHF. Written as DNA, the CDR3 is TGTGCCAGTGCAACAGGGGGGGTGGATCAGCCCCAGCATTTT.

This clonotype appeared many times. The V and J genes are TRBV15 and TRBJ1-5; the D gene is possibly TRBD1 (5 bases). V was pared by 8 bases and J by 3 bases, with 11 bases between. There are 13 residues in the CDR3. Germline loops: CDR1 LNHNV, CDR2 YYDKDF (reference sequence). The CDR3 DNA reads TGTGCCACCGCCCAGGGCTCCAATCAGCCCCAGCATTTT. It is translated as CATAQGSNQPQHF.

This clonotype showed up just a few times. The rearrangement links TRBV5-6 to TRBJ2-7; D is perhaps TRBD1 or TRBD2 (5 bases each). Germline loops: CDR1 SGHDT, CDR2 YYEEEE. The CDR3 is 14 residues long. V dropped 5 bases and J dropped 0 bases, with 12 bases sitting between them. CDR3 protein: CASSSGALSYEQYF. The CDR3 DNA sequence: TGTGCCAGCAGTTCCGGGGCACTCTCCTACGAGCAGTACTTC.

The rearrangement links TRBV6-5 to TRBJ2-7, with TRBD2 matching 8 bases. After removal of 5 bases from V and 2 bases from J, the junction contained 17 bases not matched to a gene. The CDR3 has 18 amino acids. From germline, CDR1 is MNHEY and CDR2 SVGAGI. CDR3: CASSPSRTASGLTYEQYF. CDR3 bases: TGTGCCAGCAGTCCATCCCGAACGGCTAGCGGGCTTACCTACGAGCAGTACTTC.

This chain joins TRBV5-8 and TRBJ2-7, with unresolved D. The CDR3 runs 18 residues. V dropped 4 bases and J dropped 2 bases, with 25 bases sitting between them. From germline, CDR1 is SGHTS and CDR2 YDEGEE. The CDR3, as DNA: TGTGCCAGCAGCCCCCCGCCTCTCGGACCGGTCCAAACCTACGAGCAGTACTTC. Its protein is CASSPPPLGPVQTYEQYF. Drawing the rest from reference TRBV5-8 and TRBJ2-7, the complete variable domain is EAGVTQSPTHLIKTRGQQATLRCSPISGHTSVYWYQQALGLGLQFLLWYDEGEERNRGNFPPRFSGRQFPNYSSELNVNALELEDSALYLCASSPPPLGPVQTYEQYFGPGTRLTVT.

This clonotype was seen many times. The CDR3 DNA follows: TGTGCCACCGCTTCCGGGACAGGGAGTTCACCCCTCCACTTT. Translation gives CATASGTGSSPLHF. The chain links TRBV24-1 to TRBJ1-6; 9 nucleotides align to TRBD1. The CDR3 totals 14 residues. Germline lookup yields CDR1 KGHDR and CDR2 SFDVKD. V lost 9 bases, J lost 9 bases, and 8 bases stayed unmatched.

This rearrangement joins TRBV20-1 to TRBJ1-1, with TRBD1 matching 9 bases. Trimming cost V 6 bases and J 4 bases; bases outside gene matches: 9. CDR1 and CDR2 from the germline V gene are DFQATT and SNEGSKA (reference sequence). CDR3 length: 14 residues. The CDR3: CSAPSRQGGTEAFF. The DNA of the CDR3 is TGCAGTGCCCCCTCGAGACAGGGGGGCACTGAAGCTTTCTTT.